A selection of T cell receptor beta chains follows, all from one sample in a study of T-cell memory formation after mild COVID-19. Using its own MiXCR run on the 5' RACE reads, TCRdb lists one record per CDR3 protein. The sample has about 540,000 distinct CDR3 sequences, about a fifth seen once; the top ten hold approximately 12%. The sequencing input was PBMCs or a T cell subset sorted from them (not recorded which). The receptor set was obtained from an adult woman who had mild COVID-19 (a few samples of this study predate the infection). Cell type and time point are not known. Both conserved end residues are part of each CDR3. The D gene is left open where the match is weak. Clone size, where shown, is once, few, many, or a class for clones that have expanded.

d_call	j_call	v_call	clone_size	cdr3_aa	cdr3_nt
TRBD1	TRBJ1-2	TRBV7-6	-	CASSTGTGGSGYTF	TGTGCCAGCAGCACCGGGACAGGGGGCTCTGGCTACACCTTC
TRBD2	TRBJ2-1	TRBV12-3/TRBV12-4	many	CASSLAGLGLGRNEQFF	TGTGCCAGCAGTTTAGCTGGACTAGGGTTAGGTAGGAATGAGCAGTTCTTC
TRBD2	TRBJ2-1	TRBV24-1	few	CATSDGWTSGNNEQFF	TGTGCCACCAGTGACGGCTGGACTAGCGGGAACAATGAGCAGTTCTTC
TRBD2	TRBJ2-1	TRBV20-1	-	CSARDQDGGGLSYNEQFF	TGCAGTGCTAGAGATCAGGATGGCGGGGGTCTGTCCTACAATGAGCAGTTCTTC
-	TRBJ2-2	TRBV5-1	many	CASSLSGVSGVGELFF	TGCGCCAGCAGCTTGAGTGGTGTGTCAGGCGTCGGGGAGCTGTTTTTT
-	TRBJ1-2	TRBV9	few	CASSAWDGGGREGYTF	TGTGCCAGCAGCGCATGGGACGGGGGGGGAAGAGAGGGCTACACCTTC
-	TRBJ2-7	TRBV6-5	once	CASSTDHYEQYF	TGTGCCAGCAGTACTGACCACTACGAGCAGTACTTC
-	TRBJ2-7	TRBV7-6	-	CASSPQELGHYEQYF	TGTGCCAGCAGCCCCCAGGAGCTAGGACACTACGAGCAGTACTTC
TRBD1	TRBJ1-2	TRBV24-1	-	CATSGAGTAYGYTF	TGTGCCACCAGTGGGGCGGGGACAGCCTATGGCTACACCTTC
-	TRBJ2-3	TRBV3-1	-	CASSPGRGSTDTQYF	TGTGCCAGCAGCCCAGGACGGGGAAGCACAGATACGCAGTATTTT
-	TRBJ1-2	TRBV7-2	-	CASSYQANYGYTF	TGTGCCAGCAGCTATCAGGCTAACTATGGCTACACCTTC
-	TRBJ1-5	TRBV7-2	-	CASSLATGNSNQPQHF	TGTGCCAGCAGCTTAGCGACGGGAAATAGCAATCAGCCCCAGCATTTT